The 27 T cell receptor beta chains below all came from one sample that was sequenced in a study of blood T cell repertoires in COVID-19. Sequencing was performed with immunoSEQ multiplex PCR; in TCRdb, only in-frame clones are kept and a portion is missing. Of approximately 280,000 clones listed, approximately 86% were seen once; the top ten hold approximately 2%. The sample consisted of peripheral blood. Receptors were obtained from a woman in her 30s who had recovered from COVID-19.

Note on this clone: The junction departs from the called germline gene at one end, perhaps through a read error. J is TRBJ2-7 and V is TRBV6-5; D may be TRBD2 (6 bases). The CDR3 totals 11 residues. CDR1 and CDR2 from the germline V gene are MNHEY and SVGAGI. CDR3 in DNA: TGTGCCACCAGTCGCGGGGACGAGCAGTACTTC. This sequence encodes CATSRGDEQYF.

The gene calls are TRBV7-9 and TRBJ2-5; 8 bases are shared with TRBD1. The CDR3 length is 16 residues. Germline CDR1 SEHNR, CDR2 FQNEAQ (reference sequence). V was pared by 5 bases and J by 2 bases, with 10 bases of the junction left unmatched. DNA for the CDR3: TGTGCCAGCAGCCCGCGTTTGGGACAGGATCAAGAGACCCAGTACTTC. It is translated as CASSPRLGQDQETQYF. Full variable domain (rest looked up from reference TRBV7-9 and TRBJ2-5): DTGVSQNPRHKITKRGQNVTFRCDPISEHNRLYWYRQTLGQGPEFLTYFQNEAQLEKSRLLSDRFSAERPKGSFSTLEIQRTEQGDSAMYLCASSPRLGQDQETQYFGPGTRLLVL.

The J gene is TRBJ2-5, the V gene TRBV2; 8 bases map to TRBD1. The CDR3 totals 13 residues. The V gene end was trimmed by 6 bases and the J gene end by 3 bases; junction bases not matched to a gene: 3. Germline V gives CDR1 SNHLY, CDR2 FYNNEI. The CDR3 region is CASRQGAEETQYF. The CDR3 nucleotides are TGTGCCAGCAGGCAGGGGGCTGAAGAGACCCAGTACTTC.

The chain employs TRBV3-1 (or the pseudogene TRBV3-2) and TRBJ1-3; D ambiguous. Germline V gene lookup returns CDR1 LGHDT and CDR2 YNNKEL (reference sequence). Trimming took off 1 base at V and 0 bases at J, with 13 bases between the two ends. The CDR3 spans 17 residues. The CDR3 protein is CASSQGSGRSSGNTIYF. The CDR3 coding sequence is TGTGCCAGCAGCCAAGGCAGCGGACGGAGCTCTGGAAACACCATATATTTT.

V usage is TRBV30 and J usage is TRBJ2-5; D remains unclear. V was trimmed by 4 bases and J by 1 base, leaving 7 bases between them. The CDR3 covers 12 residues. From germline, CDR1 is GTSNPN and CDR2 SVGIG (reference sequence). The DNA for the CDR3 is TGTGCCTGGAATAGATTCCAAGAGACCCAGTACTTC. This translates into CAWNRFQETQYF.

This clone showed up just once. The genes are TRBV7-9 and TRBJ2-7, with 8 bases fitting TRBD2. The CDR3 contains 15 residues. In germline, CDR1 is SEHNR, CDR2 FQNEAQ (reference sequence). With 3 bases clipped from V and 6 bases from J, the junction kept 10 bases outside the gene matches. The CDR3 region has the DNA TGTGCCAGCAGCTTCGGGTTAGCGGGATCTCTCGAGCAGTACTTC. Amino acids: CASSFGLAGSLEQYF.

The J gene is TRBJ2-2, the V gene TRBV6-1; 7 nucleotides agree with TRBD1. The CDR3 runs 17 residues. Trimming at V came to 3 bases and at J to 1 base, leaving 8 bases not matched to a gene. CDR1 is MNHNS and CDR2 is SASEGT in the germline V gene. The CDR3 sequence is CASSEALRTGNTGELFF. The CDR3 nucleotides read TGTGCCAGCAGTGAGGCCCTAAGGACAGGGAACACCGGGGAGCTGTTTTTT.

The chain has TRBV19 and TRBJ1-5, with a tentative D call TRBD1 (5 bases). The CDR3 length is 16 residues. V lost 6 bases to trimming and J lost 7 bases, with 22 bases between them. Germline V lookup: CDR1 LNHDA, CDR2 SQIVND (reference sequence). The DNA of the CDR3 is TGTGCCAGTAGCGCCGGGACTCCGAGCGGACGGCAGCCCCAGCATTTT. This sequence encodes CASSAGTPSGRQPQHF.

The chain couples TRBV7-9 to TRBJ1-6, with D hard to call. The germline gives CDR1 SEHNR, CDR2 FQNEAQ (reference sequence). The CDR3 contains 15 residues. The V gene lost 5 bases and the J gene lost 9 bases, with 17 bases spanning the gap. Written as DNA, the CDR3 is TGTGCCAGCAGCCCTATAAGAGACACAACTTCACCCCTCCACTTT. As protein: CASSPIRDTTSPLHF. Using reference TRBV7-9 and TRBJ1-6 for the parts outside the CDR3, the full variable domain is DTGVSQNPRHKITKRGQNVTFRCDPISEHNRLYWYRQTLGQGPEFLTYFQNEAQLEKSRLLSDRFSAERPKGSFSTLEIQRTEQGDSAMYLCASSPIRDTTSPLHFGNGTRLTVT.

The genes are TRBV11-2 and TRBJ1-2; 12 bases line up with TRBD1. The CDR3 is 18 amino acids. With V trimmed by 5 bases and J by 2 bases, 12 bases remained unmatched. CDR1 is SGHAT and CDR2 is FQNNGV in the germline V gene. The chain's CDR3 is CASSPTAGTGGANYGYTF. The CDR3 DNA sequence: TGTGCCAGCAGCCCGACGGCCGGGACAGGGGGCGCGAACTATGGCTACACCTTC.

This rearrangement joins TRBV2 to TRBJ2-7; TRBD2 agrees at 11 bases. Unmatched junction bases numbered 4, after V lost 2 bases and J lost 1 base. The CDR3 runs to 16 residues. The germline CDR1 and CDR2 sequences are SNHLY and FYNNEI. Written as DNA, the CDR3 is TGTGCCAGCAGTGAAAGGGTAGCGGGAGGGTCCTACGAGCAGTACTTC. This codes for CASSERVAGGSYEQYF.

Notes on this clone: One end of the junction fails to match germline, which may point to a read error. The V gene is TRBV7-8, the J gene TRBJ2-7; 10 positions match TRBD1. The CDR3 length is 12 residues. Germline CDR1 SGHVS, CDR2 FQNEAQ. The CDR3 reads CASSATSGQGNF. CDR3 DNA: TGTGCCAGCAGCGCTACCTCGGGACAGGGGAACTTC.

V and J are TRBV19 and TRBJ2-7, with 8 bases matching TRBD1. The CDR3 is 13 residues long. Germline V gene sequence: CDR1 LNHDA, CDR2 SQIVND (reference sequence). V dropped 8 bases and J dropped 2; count of bases not matched to a gene: 5. CDR3 coding DNA: TGTGCCAGTTCGGACAGGGAAACCTACGAGCAGTACTTC. Translating gives CASSDRETYEQYF.

This chain uses TRBV27 with TRBJ1-3, with D tentatively TRBD1 (6 bases). CDR3 length: 15 amino acids. CDR1 MNHEY and CDR2 SMNVEV come from the germline V gene (reference sequence). With 6 bases removed from V and 4 bases from J, the gap between germline ends came to 16 bases. The CDR3 coding sequence is TGTGCCAGCAGGCCCTTAAGGGGGTCGGGAAACACCATATATTTT. As protein: CASRPLRGSGNTIYF.

The chain is built from TRBV19 and TRBJ2-2, with TRBD2 as a possible D gene (6 bases). Germline CDR1 is LNHDA and CDR2 is SQIVND (reference sequence). This CDR3 has 15 amino acids. The V and J ends lost 3 bases and 5 bases respectively, with 13 bases between them. The CDR3 DNA reads as TGTGCCAGTAGTATGGGCAGGGACTGGACCGGGGAGCTGTTTTTT. Translation: CASSMGRDWTGELFF.

This clone was seen just once. This rearrangement joins TRBV3-1 (or the pseudogene TRBV3-2) to TRBJ1-6; D possibly corresponds to TRBD1 (6 bases). Trimming took 1 base from V and 9 from J, leaving 10 bases between them. The germline V gene encodes CDR1 LGHDT and CDR2 YNNKEL (reference sequence). CDR3 length equals 14 residues. The CDR3 sequence: CASSQAQDSSPLHF. The DNA for the CDR3 is TGTGCCAGCAGCCAAGCACAGGACAGTTCACCCCTCCACTTT.

V and J are TRBV5-6 and TRBJ2-7, with 9 bases matching TRBD2. J lost 8 bases, V lost 0 bases, and 6 bases had no gene match. The length of the CDR3 is 14 residues. In germline, CDR1 is SGHDT, CDR2 YYEEEE. The CDR3 is CASSLASGGSQQYF. CDR3 bases: TGTGCCAGCAGCTTGGCGAGCGGGGGGAGCCAGCAGTACTTC.

The chain carries TRBV19 and TRBJ1-1, with 8 bases that match TRBD1. Trimming at V came to 1 base and at J to 5 bases, leaving 3 bases not matched to a gene. The germline V gene has CDR1 LNHDA and CDR2 SQIVND (reference sequence). The CDR3 consists of 14 residues. CDR3 in DNA: TGTGCCAGTAGTATAGGGACAGGGAGGACTGAAGCTTTCTTT. Protein: CASSIGTGRTEAFF.

The J gene is TRBJ1-2, the V gene TRBV5-1; D call uncertain. CDR1 and CDR2 from the germline V gene are SGHRS and YFSETQ. This CDR3 has 14 amino acids. V was pared by 2 bases and J by 0 bases, with 8 bases between. CDR3 bases: TGCGCCAGCAGCTTCATAGCTGCTAACTATGGCTACACCTTC. Translated: CASSFIAANYGYTF.

The chain combines TRBV7-2 with TRBJ2-7; TRBD2 matches 7 bases. The germline gives CDR1 SGHTA, CDR2 FQGNSA. The CDR3 sequence is 16 residues long. After removal of 1 base from V and 0 bases from J, the junction contained 6 bases not matched to a gene. The CDR3 DNA follows: TGTGCCAGCAGCTTAGAGAGCGGGAAATACTCCTACGAGCAGTACTTC. Translating gives CASSLESGKYSYEQYF.

The CDR3 region has the DNA TGTGCCAGCAGTTACGGGTACTGGCGCCGGGACACTGAAGCTTTCTTT. This codes for CASSYGYWRRDTEAFF. The gene calls are TRBV6-5 and TRBJ1-1; D is undetermined. Germline lookup yields CDR1 MNHEY and CDR2 SVGAGI. V lost 2 bases, J lost 3 bases, and 16 bases lay in between. The CDR3 length is 16 residues.

V gene TRBV13 combines with J gene TRBJ2-2; the D gene is possibly TRBD1 (6 bases). The CDR3 is made up of 13 amino acids. From germline, CDR1 is PRHDT and CDR2 FYEKMQ (reference sequence). V was clipped by 5 bases and J by 5 bases, with 9 bases between them. CDR3 protein: CASSPRGTGELFF. CDR3 DNA sequence: TGTGCCAGCAGCCCCAGGGGAACCGGGGAGCTGTTTTTT. Based on the CDR3 plus reference TRBV13 and TRBJ2-2, the full variable domain is AAGVIQSPRHLIKEKRETATLKCYPIPRHDTVYWYQQGPGQDPQFLISFYEKMQSDKGSIPDRFSAQQFSDYHSELNMSSLELGDSALYFCASSPRGTGELFFGEGSRLTVL.

The V call is TRBV10-3, the J call TRBJ2-7, with D possibly being TRBD2 (5 bases). V lost 7 bases, J lost 2 bases, and 12 bases lay in between. Germline V lookup: CDR1 ENHRY, CDR2 SYGVKD. The CDR3 is made up of 13 amino acids. CDR3 coding DNA: TGTGCCATCAAGGACTCGGATACCTACGAGCAGTACTTC. This translates into CAIKDSDTYEQYF.

This clone occurred once. The chain has TRBV11-2 and TRBJ2-1; 11 bases map to TRBD1. The length of the CDR3 is 15 residues. The V gene's germline CDR1 is SGHAT and CDR2 FQNNGV. After removal of 5 bases from V and 8 bases from J, the junction contained 8 bases not matched to a gene. The CDR3, as DNA: TGTGCCAGCAGCCTAGGGACAGGGGGTCCCCATGAGCAGTTCTTC. This encodes CASSLGTGGPHEQFF.

J is TRBJ2-7 and V is TRBV6-6; D is possibly TRBD1 (7 bases). The V and J ends lost 5 bases and 1 base respectively, with 18 bases between them. Germline V gives CDR1 MNHNY, CDR2 SVGAGI (reference sequence). This CDR3 has 16 amino acids. The CDR3 sequence is CASSLSKAGGSYEQYF. For the CDR3, the DNA is TGTGCCAGCAGTCTTTCGAAGGCAGGGGGGTCCTACGAGCAGTACTTC.

This clone has only one observation. The V and J genes are TRBV10-3 and TRBJ1-1, with D hard to call. CDR1 is ENHRY, CDR2 SYGVKD, per germline. Trimming took off 2 bases at V and 5 bases at J, with 12 bases between the two ends. The CDR3 sequence is 14 residues long. Here the CDR3 reads CAISELTGGTEAFF. CDR3 DNA sequence: TGTGCCATCAGTGAGCTCACGGGAGGAACTGAAGCTTTCTTT.

A note on this clone: The junction differs from germline at one of its ends, possibly a read error. The V call is TRBV19, the J call TRBJ1-5, with a possible D match to TRBD1 (6 bases). Germline loops: CDR1 LNHDA, CDR2 SQIVND (reference sequence). The CDR3 contains 15 residues. This CDR3 is CASSIKGVGSQPQHF. The CDR3 coding sequence is TGTGCCAGCAGTATAAAGGGGGTGGGTAGTCAGCCCCAGCATTTT.